This is a list of T cell receptor beta chains from one sample in a study of cytomegalovirus exposure and HLA in healthy donors. Here immunoSEQ multiplex PCR was the method, and the copy in TCRdb shows in-frame clones only, minus some. This table holds 55,000 to 70,000 clones, 92% found once. Sequenced: PBMCs. The receptors originated from a man aged 18-30 years in good health and CMV-seropositive. Each CDR3 is given with its conserved first and last residue. The D gene is left open where the match is weak.

J gene: TRBJ2-5
V gene: TRBV11-2
D gene: TRBD1
CDR3 DNA: TGTGCCAGCAGCCTAACCGGGACAGCTCAAGAGACCCAGTACTTC
CDR3 protein: CASSLTGTAQETQYF

J gene: TRBJ2-7
V gene: TRBV11-2
D gene: TRBD2
CDR3 DNA: TGTGCCAGCAGCTCTCCCCGACTAGCGGGAGGATGGGAGCAGTACTTC
CDR3 protein: CASSSPRLAGGWEQYF

J gene: TRBJ1-1
V gene: TRBV19
D gene: TRBD1
CDR3 DNA: TGTGCCAGTAGCTTGGTCGGGGGGACAGGGAACACTGAAGCTTTCTTT
CDR3 protein: CASSLVGGTGNTEAFF

J gene: TRBJ2-7
V gene: TRBV12-5
D gene: .
CDR3 DNA: TGTGCTAGTGGACCCGTTTTCAAGGGAGCCTCCTACGAGCAGTACTTC
CDR3 protein: CASGPVFKGASYEQYF

J gene: TRBJ2-2
V gene: TRBV6-1
D gene: TRBD2
CDR3 DNA: TGTGCCAGCGGCACTAGCGCACCCACCGGGGAGCTGTTTTTT
CDR3 protein: CASGTSAPTGELFF

J gene: TRBJ1-3
V gene: TRBV28
D gene: TRBD1
CDR3 DNA: TGTGCCAGCAGTCCGCCGGGACAGAGCTCTGGAAACACCATATATTTT
CDR3 protein: CASSPPGQSSGNTIYF

J gene: TRBJ2-3
V gene: TRBV28
D gene: .
CDR3 DNA: TGTGCCAGCAGTTCTAGAAGGGGGGGCCGCCCAGATACGCAGTATTTT
CDR3 protein: CASSSRRGGRPDTQYF

J gene: TRBJ2-5
V gene: TRBV25-1
D gene: .
CDR3 DNA: TGTGCCAGCAGGCACAGGGTAGGAGAGACCCAGTACTTC
CDR3 protein: CASRHRVGETQYF

J gene: TRBJ2-7
V gene: TRBV6-6
D gene: .
CDR3 DNA: TGTGCCAGCACCTCCGGACTCCTATACGAGCAGTACTTC
CDR3 protein: CASTSGLLYEQYF

J gene: TRBJ2-1
V gene: TRBV5-6
D gene: TRBD2
CDR3 DNA: TGTGCCAGCAGCTTGTTCCTAGCGGGGACCGTCCCGAACAATGAGCAGTTCTTC
CDR3 protein: CASSLFLAGTVPNNEQFF